Presented here are 8 T cell receptor beta chains from one specimen sequenced in a study of blood T cell repertoires in COVID-19. The repertoire was sequenced with immunoSEQ multiplex PCR; TCRdb's copy has only in-frame clones and lacks some. In the table there are 200,000 to 250,000 clones, about 80% of which are singletons. Sequencing input: PBMCs or T cells enriched from blood (not recorded which). Source of these receptors: a man aged 40-49 years who had recovered from COVID-19.

The chain combines TRBV5-6 with TRBJ2-4; 13 nucleotides align to TRBD2. V lost 3 bases to trimming and J lost 0 bases; unmatched junction nucleotides: 6. The CDR3 covers 18 residues. CDR1 SGHDT and CDR2 YYEEEE come from the germline V gene. The CDR3 is CASSSTGTSGIAKNIQYF. CDR3 bases: TGTGCCAGCAGCTCAACCGGGACTAGCGGGATAGCCAAAAACATTCAGTACTTC. The full variable domain, in which reference TRBV5-6 and TRBJ2-4 provide the parts outside the CDR3, is DAGVTQSPTHLIKTRGQQVTLRCSPKSGHDTVSWYQQALGQGPQFIFQYYEEEERQRGNFPDRFSGHQFPNYSSELNVNALLLGDSALYLCASSSTGTSGIAKNIQYFGAGTRLSVL.

This clone was detected once. This chain joins TRBV12-2 and TRBJ2-1; TRBD2 is the table's D call, not checked against the DNA. TRBV12-2 is a pseudogene locus. CDR3 size: 13 residues. CDR3 bases: TGTGCAAGTCAAGGGCTAGCGGGGGCAGAGCAGTTCTTC. Translated, it gives CASQGLAGAEQFF.

The genes are TRBV6-5 and TRBJ1-1; perhaps TRBD1 as D (6 bases). The germline V gene has CDR1 MNHEY and CDR2 SVGAGI. Trimming shortened V by 5 bases and J by 5 bases, and 18 bases separated the two germline ends. The CDR3 runs to 15 residues. The CDR3 loop reads CASSKTGTPGTEAFF. The CDR3 DNA follows: TGTGCCAGCAGTAAGACCGGGACACCGGGGACTGAAGCTTTCTTT.

The chain couples TRBV5-1 to TRBJ2-7; TRBD2 agrees at 7 bases. CDR1 is SGHRS and CDR2 is YFSETQ in the germline V gene. V lost 0 bases and J lost 6; bases outside the gene matches: 9. The CDR3 loop spans 15 amino acids. The CDR3 region has the DNA TGCGCCAGCAGCTTGGAGGGAGGGCCGTCGGGCGAGCAGTACTTC. It yields the protein CASSLEGGPSGEQYF.

The V gene is TRBV10-1, the J gene TRBJ2-5; 10 nucleotides match TRBD2. Germline V gene sequence: CDR1 WNHNN, CDR2 SYGVQD (reference sequence). The CDR3 consists of 16 residues. With 6 bases clipped from V and 2 bases from J, the junction kept 9 bases outside the gene matches. The CDR3 DNA follows: TGCGCCAGCAGGGCGGCTAGCGGGGGTTCACAAGAGACCCAGTACTTC. Encoded protein: CASRAASGGSQETQYF.

This chain joins TRBV9 and TRBJ2-5, with D maybe TRBD2 (7 bases). This CDR3 comprises 15 residues. Trimming removed 1 base at V and 5 bases at J, with 15 bases between. Looked up from germline, CDR1 is SGDLS and CDR2 is YYNGEE. The CDR3 here is CASSVKGGVAETQYF. Written as DNA, the CDR3 is TGTGCCAGCAGCGTAAAAGGGGGGGTCGCCGAGACCCAGTACTTC. Combining the CDR3 with reference TRBV9 and TRBJ2-5 gives the whole variable domain DSGVTQTPKHLITATGQRVTLRCSPRSGDLSVYWYQQSLDQGLQFLIQYYNGEERAKGNILERFSAQQFPDLHSELNLSSLELGDSALYFCASSVKGGVAETQYFGPGTRLLVL.

This clone was detected only once. The chain carries TRBV10-3 and TRBJ2-3; TRBD2 matches 15 bases. Germline V CDR1 and CDR2: ENHRY, SYGVKD. CDR3 size: 18 residues. With V trimmed by 0 bases and J by 2 bases, 3 bases remained unmatched. CDR3 DNA sequence: TGTGCCATCAGTGAGTCGGGGACTAGCGGGGGGTTCACAGATACGCAGTATTTT. This codes for CAISESGTSGGFTDTQYF.

The rearrangement links TRBV29-1 to TRBJ2-1, with 7 bases aligning to TRBD1. Germline V CDR1 and CDR2: SQVTM, ANQGSEA. The ends lost 6 bases at V and 2 bases at J; junction bases unmatched: 7. The CDR3 consists of 14 residues. The CDR3: CSVRKDRAYNEQFF. In DNA, the CDR3 is TGCAGCGTGCGCAAAGACAGGGCCTACAATGAGCAGTTCTTC.